This T cell receptor (beta chain) stems from a study of T-cell reconstitution after alpha-beta-depleted transplantation in children. This CDR3 has 13 amino acids. The ends were cut back, 5 bases at V and 4 bases at J, with 14 bases in the middle. Germline lookup yields CDR1 DFQATT and CDR2 SNEGSKA (reference sequence). TCRbeta library construction was performed incorporating unique molecular identifiers. MiXCR was run by TCRdb on the PCR reads, yielding one entry per CDR3 protein. The table lists around 680,000 distinct CDR3 sequences, roughly 15% of them singletons. This specimen was PBMCs from the stem cell graft donor, taken from the stem cell graft. The rearrangement uses TRBV20-1 and TRBJ1-1, with D possibly TRBD1 on 6 matching bases. The clonotype comes from a human donor who donated a stem cell graft to a child with acute myeloid leukemia. CDR3 DNA: TGCAGTGCTTACCGAGGACAGCTCACTGAAGCTTTCTTT. Translating it yields CSAYRGQLTEAFF.